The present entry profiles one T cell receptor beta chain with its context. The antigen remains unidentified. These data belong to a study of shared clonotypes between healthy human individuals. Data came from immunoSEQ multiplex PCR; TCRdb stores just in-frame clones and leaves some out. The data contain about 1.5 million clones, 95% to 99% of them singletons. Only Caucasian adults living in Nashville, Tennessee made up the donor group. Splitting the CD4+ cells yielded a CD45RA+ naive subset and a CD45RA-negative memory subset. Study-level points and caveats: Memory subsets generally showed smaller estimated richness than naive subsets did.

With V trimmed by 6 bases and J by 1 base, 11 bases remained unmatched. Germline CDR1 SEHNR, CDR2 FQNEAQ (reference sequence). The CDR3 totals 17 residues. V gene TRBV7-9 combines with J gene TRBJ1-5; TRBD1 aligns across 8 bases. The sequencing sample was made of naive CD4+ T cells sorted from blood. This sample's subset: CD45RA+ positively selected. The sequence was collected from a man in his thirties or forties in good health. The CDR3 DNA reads TGTGCCAGCAGTTTGCCGGGACAGGCACCGAGCAATCAGCCCCAGCATTTT. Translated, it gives CASSLPGQAPSNQPQHF.